Shown below are 31 T cell receptor beta chains from a single sample sequenced in a study of cytomegalovirus exposure and HLA in healthy donors. The primer mix had 60 Vbeta and 13 Jbeta primers. The repertoire was sequenced with immunoSEQ multiplex PCR; TCRdb's copy has only in-frame clones and lacks some. This table holds approximately 100,000 clones, about 81% found once. Sequencing was performed on PBMCs. The receptors come from a woman in her thirties or forties in good health and CMV-seropositive.

The genes are TRBV5-6 and TRBJ2-7; 9 bases map to TRBD2. The CDR3 runs to 14 residues. Trimming removed 6 bases from V and 0 bases from J; junction bases left unmatched: 4. Looked up from germline, CDR1 is SGHDT and CDR2 is YYEEEE. The CDR3 is CASTLAGASYEQYF. CDR3 bases: TGTGCCAGCACCTTAGCGGGAGCCTCCTACGAGCAGTACTTC. Combining the CDR3 with reference TRBV5-6 and TRBJ2-7 gives the whole variable domain DAGVTQSPTHLIKTRGQQVTLRCSPKSGHDTVSWYQQALGQGPQFIFQYYEEEERQRGNFPDRFSGHQFPNYSSELNVNALLLGDSALYLCASTLAGASYEQYFGPGTRLTVT.

This clone was seen more than once but under ten times. The genes are TRBV6-1 and TRBJ1-6; 9 positions match TRBD1. V was pared by 4 bases and J by 7 bases, with 2 bases of the junction left unmatched. The CDR3 runs to 14 residues. Germline V lookup: CDR1 MNHNS, CDR2 SASEGT. CDR3 nucleotide sequence: TGTGCCAGCAGTGTCGGGACAGGGAATTCACCCCTCCACTTT. It codes for CASSVGTGNSPLHF.

This clone was seen a single time. This chain uses TRBV15 with TRBJ2-7; 8 nucleotides line up with TRBD2. The CDR3 spans 15 residues. In germline, CDR1 is LNHNV, CDR2 YYDKDF (reference sequence). V dropped 3 bases and J dropped 2; count of bases not matched to a gene: 6. CDR3: CATSRATSGAYEQYF. In DNA, the CDR3 is TGTGCCACCAGCAGGGCTACTAGCGGAGCCTACGAGCAGTACTTC.

The chain has TRBV5-1 and TRBJ2-7; 13 bases map to TRBD2. Per the germline V gene, CDR1 is SGHRS and CDR2 is YFSETQ. This CDR3 spans 15 amino acids. Unmatched junction bases numbered 4, after V lost 4 bases and J lost 3 bases. CDR3 in amino acids: CASSGGLAGFYEQYF. The CDR3 DNA reads TGCGCCAGCAGCGGGGGACTAGCGGGATTCTACGAGCAGTACTTC.

The genes are TRBV9 and TRBJ2-3, with 7 bases matching TRBD2. The germline CDR1 and CDR2 sequences are SGDLS and YYNGEE. V shed 4 bases and J 0 bases; nucleotides not matched to a gene: 5. The CDR3 length is 15 residues. The CDR3 DNA is TGTGCCAGCAGCTGGAGCGGGGCCAGCACAGATACGCAGTATTTT. This sequence encodes CASSWSGASTDTQYF.

This sequence joins TRBV5-1 and TRBJ1-1; D is perhaps TRBD1 (5 bases). The CDR3 runs to 15 residues. Germline V CDR1 and CDR2: SGHRS, YFSETQ. V was shortened by 0 bases and J by 0 bases, with 9 bases between the two germline ends. This CDR3 is CASSLEGVLNTEAFF. The DNA of the CDR3 is TGCGCCAGCAGCTTGGAAGGGGTTTTGAACACTGAAGCTTTCTTT.

The chain recombines TRBV5-1 with TRBJ1-1; D gene ambiguous. The CDR3 sequence is 13 residues long. V lost 8 bases and J 0 bases, leaving 11 bases between the germline ends. Looked up from germline, CDR1 is SGHRS and CDR2 is YFSETQ. CDR3 sequence reads: CASGVEVNTEAFF. The CDR3 DNA reads TGCGCCAGTGGCGTGGAGGTGAACACTGAAGCTTTCTTT. Looking up the rest from reference TRBV5-1 and TRBJ1-1 gives the full variable domain: KAGVTQTPRYLIKTRGQQVTLSCSPISGHRSVSWYQQTPGQGLQFLFEYFSETQRNKGNFPGRFSGRQFSNSRSEMNVSTLELGDSALYLCASGVEVNTEAFFGQGTRLTVV.

The gene calls are TRBV11-3 and TRBJ1-1; 7 bases are shared with TRBD1. Germline V gives CDR1 SGHNT, CDR2 YENEEA. With 3 bases clipped from V and 4 bases from J, the junction kept 14 bases outside the gene matches. The CDR3 has 17 amino acids. The DNA for the CDR3 is TGTGCCAGCAGCTTCCCCTCTATCAGGGGGGTACTCACTGAAGCTTTCTTT. This translates into CASSFPSIRGVLTEAFF.

This chain joins TRBV2 and TRBJ2-1, with 10 bases matching TRBD2. Germline trimming cut 8 bases from V and 8 bases from J; bases unmatched to any gene: 9. Germline V gene data show CDR1 as SNHLY and CDR2 as FYNNEI. The CDR3 is made up of 14 amino acids. CDR3 DNA: TGTGCCAGCCGAAATCTAGCGGGAGTTTATGAGCAGTTCTTC. This codes for CASRNLAGVYEQFF.

The genes are TRBV15 and TRBJ1-4, with TRBD1 identical over 10 bases. The germline gives CDR1 LNHNV, CDR2 YYDKDF (reference sequence). The CDR3 is made up of 16 amino acids. The V and J ends lost 3 bases and 8 bases, in that order; junction bases with no gene match: 9. CDR3 loop: CATSRASGTGVEKLFF. CDR3 nucleotide sequence: TGTGCCACCAGCAGGGCCTCTGGGACAGGGGTCGAAAAACTGTTTTTT.

This sequence joins TRBV5-1 and TRBJ2-7, with 7 bases that match TRBD2. Germline CDR1 is SGHRS and CDR2 is YFSETQ. V lost 1 base, J lost 4 bases, and 8 bases stayed unmatched. This CDR3 is built from 15 residues. CDR3 amino acids: CASSLTSAFSYEQYF. CDR3 sequence (DNA): TGCGCCAGCAGCTTGACTAGCGCCTTCTCTTACGAGCAGTACTTC. Full variable domain (outside the CDR3, taken from reference TRBV5-1 and TRBJ2-7): KAGVTQTPRYLIKTRGQQVTLSCSPISGHRSVSWYQQTPGQGLQFLFEYFSETQRNKGNFPGRFSGRQFSNSRSEMNVSTLELGDSALYLCASSLTSAFSYEQYFGPGTRLTVT.

This clone has more than one count but fewer than ten. This chain connects TRBV7-9 to TRBJ2-3, with 9 bases fitting TRBD2. The CDR3 length is 15 residues. J lost 4 bases, V lost 1 base, and 3 bases had no gene match. In germline, CDR1 is SEHNR, CDR2 FQNEAQ (reference sequence). CDR3 loop: CASSLGGTSSDTQYF. The CDR3 DNA follows: TGTGCCAGCAGCTTAGGAGGGACTAGCTCAGATACGCAGTATTTT.

This chain links TRBV4-1 with TRBJ2-3; D is uncertain. Trimming stripped 4 bases from V and 6 bases from J, with 8 bases between. CDR3 length: 12 residues. Germline CDR1 is MGHRA and CDR2 is YSYEKL. In nucleotides, the CDR3 is TGCGCCAGCAGCCTGAGCGCGGATACGCAGTATTTT. The encoded protein is CASSLSADTQYF.

The genes are TRBV4-1 and TRBJ2-7, with D unresolved. Germline-derived CDR1 and CDR2 are MGHRA and YSYEKL. V was trimmed by 1 base and J by 3 bases, leaving 7 bases between them. CDR3 length: 13 residues. This CDR3 is CASSQASNYEQYF. In DNA, the CDR3 is TGCGCCAGCAGCCAAGCGAGTAACTACGAGCAGTACTTC.

The chain recombines TRBV6-1 with TRBJ2-5, with 10 bases aligning to TRBD2. The CDR3 totals 14 residues. J gave up 9 bases and V 8 bases, and 12 bases lay outside the gene matches. Germline V CDR1 and CDR2: MNHNS, SASEGT. The CDR3 reads CASGLAGEPRAQYF. CDR3 DNA sequence: TGTGCCAGCGGCCTAGCGGGAGAGCCTAGGGCCCAGTACTTC.

The chain links TRBV6-1 to TRBJ2-2, with a tentative D call TRBD2 (6 bases). The CDR3 length is 15 residues. Germline V lookup: CDR1 MNHNS, CDR2 SASEGT. Trimming removed 4 bases at V and 6 bases at J, with 15 bases between. CDR3 protein: CASSVEEGRAGELFF. The CDR3 DNA sequence: TGTGCCAGCAGTGTAGAGGAGGGTCGGGCCGGGGAGCTGTTTTTT.

V usage is TRBV7-9 and J usage is TRBJ1-5, with a possible D match to TRBD1 (5 bases). The CDR3 runs to 14 residues. V was trimmed by 1 base and J by 7 bases, leaving 11 bases between them. CDR1 and CDR2 from the germline V gene are SEHNR and FQNEAQ (reference sequence). The CDR3 spells CASSLEGVGQPQHF. CDR3 in DNA: TGTGCCAGCAGCTTAGAAGGGGTGGGGCAGCCCCAGCATTTT.

The table lists this clone with a count of one. The rearrangement links TRBV30 to TRBJ2-7; D is uncertain. In germline, CDR1 is GTSNPN, CDR2 SVGIG (reference sequence). CDR3 length equals 12 residues. Trimming cost V 4 bases and J 0 bases, with 7 bases left between them. Here the CDR3 reads CAWKASSYEQYF. In nucleotides, the CDR3 is TGTGCCTGGAAGGCTAGCTCCTACGAGCAGTACTTC. The complete variable domain, with remaining parts taken from reference TRBV30 and TRBJ2-7, reads SQTIHQWPATLVQPVGSPLSLECTVEGTSNPNLYWYRQAAGRGLQLLFYSVGIGQISSEVPQNLSASRPQDRQFILSSKKLLLSDSGFYLCAWKASSYEQYFGPGTRLTVT.

The V gene is TRBV5-6, the J gene TRBJ2-7; possibly TRBD1 for D (5 bases). Germline lookup yields CDR1 SGHDT and CDR2 YYEEEE. Trimming left V 4 bases short and J 3 bases short, with 20 bases between. The CDR3 covers 16 residues. In DNA, the CDR3 is TGTGCCAGCAGCACTTTCCTAGGACAAGCCTACTACGAGCAGTACTTC. Translated, it gives CASSTFLGQAYYEQYF. The entire variable domain, with the rest obtained from reference TRBV5-6 and TRBJ2-7, is as follows: DAGVTQSPTHLIKTRGQQVTLRCSPKSGHDTVSWYQQALGQGPQFIFQYYEEEERQRGNFPDRFSGHQFPNYSSELNVNALLLGDSALYLCASSTFLGQAYYEQYFGPGTRLTVT.

There are a few counts of this clone. The chain uses TRBV6-1 and TRBJ2-7, with 9 bases that match TRBD2. The germline V gene encodes CDR1 MNHNS and CDR2 SASEGT. The V gene end was trimmed by 3 bases and the J gene end by 4 bases; junction bases not matched to a gene: 7. The CDR3 extends over 15 amino acids. CDR3 protein: CASSETSGSVYEQYF. In DNA form, the CDR3 reads TGTGCCAGCAGTGAGACTAGCGGTTCAGTGTACGAGCAGTACTTC.

This clone is a singleton in its sample. The V gene is TRBV5-1, the J gene TRBJ2-1; no firm D call. The V gene's germline CDR1 is SGHRS and CDR2 YFSETQ. The CDR3 extends over 12 amino acids. V shed 4 bases and J shed 7 bases, with 9 bases lying between them. The CDR3 DNA is TGCGCCAGCAGCCTGGGTCAAAATGAGCAGTTCTTC. Its translation: CASSLGQNEQFF.

J is TRBJ2-1 and V is TRBV14; D gene unclear. The length of the CDR3 is 16 residues. Germline V gives CDR1 SGHDN, CDR2 FVKESK. With 0 bases removed from V and 4 bases from J, the gap between germline ends came to 13 bases. The CDR3 protein is CASSQESILEYNEQFF. The CDR3 nucleotides are TGTGCCAGCAGCCAAGAAAGTATCTTGGAGTACAATGAGCAGTTCTTC.

This rearrangement joins TRBV28 to TRBJ2-2, with D perhaps matching TRBD2 (5 bases). The germline V gene has CDR1 MDHEN and CDR2 SYDVKM. The length of the CDR3 is 16 residues. Trimming left V 4 bases short and J 1 base short, with 13 bases between. CDR3 loop: CASSSPSRGNTGELFF. DNA of the CDR3: TGTGCCAGCAGTTCCCCCTCCCGGGGGAACACCGGGGAGCTGTTTTTT.

This chain joins TRBV29-1 and TRBJ2-5, with D perhaps matching TRBD1 (5 bases). Germline V CDR1 and CDR2: SQVTM, ANQGSEA. V lost 5 bases and J 2 bases, leaving 12 bases between the germline ends. There are 13 residues in the CDR3. Written as DNA, the CDR3 is TGCAGCGTTTCTTGGGGCGTGCAAGAGACCCAGTACTTC. This gives the protein CSVSWGVQETQYF.

The chain joins TRBV15 to TRBJ1-5; unclear D gene. The CDR3 consists of 15 residues. Trimming removed 0 bases from V and 6 bases from J, with 12 bases in between. CDR1 is LNHNV and CDR2 is YYDKDF in the germline V gene (reference sequence). CDR3 nucleotides: TGTGCCACCAGCAGAGACCGAGATCCCACTCAGCCCCAGCATTTT. Its protein product is CATSRDRDPTQPQHF.

The chain recombines TRBV18 with TRBJ2-2, with TRBD1 matching 7 bases. The ends lost 3 bases at V and 1 base at J; junction bases unmatched: 5. Germline V gene lookup returns CDR1 KGHSH and CDR2 LQKENI. This CDR3 region has 16 residues. The CDR3 DNA reads as TGTGCCAGCTCACCTACAGGGGCTTGGAACACCGGGGAGCTGTTTTTT. It codes for CASSPTGAWNTGELFF.

This sequence joins TRBV25-1 and TRBJ2-7; 14 bases match TRBD2. The V segment lost 3 bases and the J segment 6 bases; nucleotides outside the gene matches: 4. CDR3 length: 15 amino acids. From germline, CDR1 is MGHDK and CDR2 SYGVNS. The CDR3 DNA is TGTGCCAGCAGTGATGTGGGACTAGCGGGAGTCGAGCAGTACTTC. This translates into CASSDVGLAGVEQYF.

The chain carries TRBV5-8 and TRBJ1-4; possibly TRBD1 for D (5 bases). CDR3 size: 18 residues. Looked up from germline, CDR1 is SGHTS and CDR2 is YDEGEE. The ends were cut back, 3 bases at V and 5 bases at J, with 23 bases in the middle. CDR3 loop: CASSWDSFDSRDNEKLFF. The CDR3 nucleotides are TGTGCCAGCAGCTGGGACTCCTTTGACTCCCGGGACAATGAAAAACTGTTTTTT.

The CDR3 sequence: CASSRGLADTYEQYF. Written as DNA, the CDR3 is TGCGCCAGCAGCCGAGGACTAGCGGACACCTACGAGCAGTACTTC. The chain has TRBV4-1 and TRBJ2-7; 10 nucleotides agree with TRBD2. The CDR3 spans 15 residues. The V gene end was trimmed by 4 bases and the J gene end by 2 bases; junction bases not matched to a gene: 5. Germline V CDR1 and CDR2: MGHRA, YSYEKL.

The chain joins TRBV19 to TRBJ2-1; possible D gene TRBD2, 6 bases. V was clipped by 4 bases and J by 9 bases, with 10 bases between them. CDR1 and CDR2 (germline): LNHDA, SQIVND (reference sequence). There are 12 residues in the CDR3. The CDR3 region has the DNA TGTGCCAGTAGTACGGGAGCGGGTGAGCAGTTCTTC. This translates into CASSTGAGEQFF.

This chain links TRBV5-1 with TRBJ2-1; TRBD2 matches 8 bases. The CDR3 is 19 residues long. Germline CDR1 is SGHRS and CDR2 is YFSETQ. V was clipped by 3 bases and J by 8 bases; unmatched bases: 22. CDR3 coding DNA: TGCGCCAGCAGCTCCCAGATGAAGAACGGGGCGGGAGGCGCGGATGAGCAGTTCTTC. Its translation is CASSSQMKNGAGGADEQFF.